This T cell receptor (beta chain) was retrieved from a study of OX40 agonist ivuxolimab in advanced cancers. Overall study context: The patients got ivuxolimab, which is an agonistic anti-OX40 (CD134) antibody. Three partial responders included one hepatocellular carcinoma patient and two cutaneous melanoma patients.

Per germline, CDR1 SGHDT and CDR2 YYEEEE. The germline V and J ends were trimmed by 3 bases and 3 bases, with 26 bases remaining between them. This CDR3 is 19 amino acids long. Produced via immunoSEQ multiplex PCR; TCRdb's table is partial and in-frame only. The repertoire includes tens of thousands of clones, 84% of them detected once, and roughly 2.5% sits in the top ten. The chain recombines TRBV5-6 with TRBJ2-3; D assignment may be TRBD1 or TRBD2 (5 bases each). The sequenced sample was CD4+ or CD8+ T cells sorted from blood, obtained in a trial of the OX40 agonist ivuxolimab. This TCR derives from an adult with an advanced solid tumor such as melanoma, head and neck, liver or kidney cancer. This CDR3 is CASSWGNPGRLEGTDTQYF. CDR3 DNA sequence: TGTGCCAGCAGCTGGGGGAACCCGGGACGCCTCGAGGGTACAGATACGCAGTATTTT.